Described below is a single T cell receptor beta chain sequence and its context. The target antigen is unknown. These data originate in a study of radiotherapy plus CTLA-4 blockade in lung cancer. Study background: Across the patients, objective responses occurred in approximately 19%, and disease control in approximately 30%. Whole-study findings and limits: Following radiotherapy plus ipilimumab, tumor-derived TCR clones expanded in the blood.

The repertoire was sequenced with immunoSEQ multiplex PCR; TCRdb's copy has only in-frame clones and lacks some. The sample records around 65,000 clones, 70% to 85% being singletons. This CDR3 region has 15 residues. CDR1 and CDR2 from the germline V gene are SGHRS and YFSETQ. V shed 5 bases, J shed 2 bases, and the junction held 3 bases outside the gene matches. The sequence was obtained from a human donor with non-small cell lung cancer who had a complete response to radiotherapy plus ipilimumab. The chain employs TRBV5-1 and TRBJ2-3, with TRBD2 matching 12 bases. The sample in question was peripheral blood, obtained from a patient treated with radiotherapy plus ipilimumab. The CDR3 here is CASSGTSGFTDTQYF. The CDR3 DNA reads as TGCGCCAGCAGTGGGACTAGCGGGTTCACAGATACGCAGTATTTT.